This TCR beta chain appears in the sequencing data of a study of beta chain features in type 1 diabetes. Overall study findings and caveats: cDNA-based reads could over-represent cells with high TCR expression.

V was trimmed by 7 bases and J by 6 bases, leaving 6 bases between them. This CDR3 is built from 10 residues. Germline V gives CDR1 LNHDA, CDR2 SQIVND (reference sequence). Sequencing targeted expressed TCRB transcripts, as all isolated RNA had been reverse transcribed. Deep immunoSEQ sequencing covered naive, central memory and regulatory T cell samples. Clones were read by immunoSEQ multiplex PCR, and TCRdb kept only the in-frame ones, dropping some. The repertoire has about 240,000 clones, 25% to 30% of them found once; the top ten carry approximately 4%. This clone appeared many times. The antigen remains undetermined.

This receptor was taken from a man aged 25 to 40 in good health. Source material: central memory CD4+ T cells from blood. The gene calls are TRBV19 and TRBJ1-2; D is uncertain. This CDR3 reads CASKDNGYTF. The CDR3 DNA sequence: TGTGCCAGTAAAGATAATGGCTACACCTTC.